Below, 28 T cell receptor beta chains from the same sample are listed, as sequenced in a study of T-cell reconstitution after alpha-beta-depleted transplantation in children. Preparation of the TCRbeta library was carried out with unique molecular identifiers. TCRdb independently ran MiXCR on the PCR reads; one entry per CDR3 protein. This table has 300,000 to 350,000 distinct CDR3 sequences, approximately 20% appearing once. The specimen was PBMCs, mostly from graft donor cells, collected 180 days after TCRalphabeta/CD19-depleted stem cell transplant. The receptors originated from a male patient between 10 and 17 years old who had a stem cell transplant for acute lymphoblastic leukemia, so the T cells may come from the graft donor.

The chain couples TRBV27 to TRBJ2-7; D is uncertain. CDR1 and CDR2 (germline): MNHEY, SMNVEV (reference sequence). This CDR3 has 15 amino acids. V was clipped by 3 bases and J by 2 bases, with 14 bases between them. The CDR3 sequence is CASSFLIGGPYEQYF. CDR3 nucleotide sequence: TGTGCCAGCAGTTTCCTCATTGGCGGCCCCTACGAGCAGTACTTC.

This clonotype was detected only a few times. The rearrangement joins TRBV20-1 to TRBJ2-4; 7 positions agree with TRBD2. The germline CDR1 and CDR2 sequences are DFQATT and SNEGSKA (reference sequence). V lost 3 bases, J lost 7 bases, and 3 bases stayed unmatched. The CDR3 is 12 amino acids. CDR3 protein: CSASGRMNIQYF. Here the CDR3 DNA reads TGCAGTGCTAGCGGGAGGATGAACATTCAGTACTTC.

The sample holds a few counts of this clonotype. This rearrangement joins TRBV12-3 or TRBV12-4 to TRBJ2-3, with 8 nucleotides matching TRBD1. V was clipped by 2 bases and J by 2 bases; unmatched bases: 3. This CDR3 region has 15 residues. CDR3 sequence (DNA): TGTGCCAGCAGTTTACTGGACAGGGCCACAGATACGCAGTATTTT. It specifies CASSLLDRATDTQYF.

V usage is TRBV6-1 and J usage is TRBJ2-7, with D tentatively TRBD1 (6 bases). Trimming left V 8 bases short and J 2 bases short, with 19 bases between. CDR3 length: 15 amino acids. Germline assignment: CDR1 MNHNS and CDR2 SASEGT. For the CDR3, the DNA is TGTGCCAGCGCTGAAGCCACAGGGACGACCTACGAGCAGTACTTC. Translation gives CASAEATGTTYEQYF.

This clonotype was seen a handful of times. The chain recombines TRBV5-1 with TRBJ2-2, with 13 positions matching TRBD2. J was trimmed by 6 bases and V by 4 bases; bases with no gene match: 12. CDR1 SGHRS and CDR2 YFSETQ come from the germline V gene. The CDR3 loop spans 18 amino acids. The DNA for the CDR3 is TGCGCCAGCAGCGTCCTGACTAGCGGGAGGATTGGAGCCGGGGAGCTGTTTTTT. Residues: CASSVLTSGRIGAGELFF.

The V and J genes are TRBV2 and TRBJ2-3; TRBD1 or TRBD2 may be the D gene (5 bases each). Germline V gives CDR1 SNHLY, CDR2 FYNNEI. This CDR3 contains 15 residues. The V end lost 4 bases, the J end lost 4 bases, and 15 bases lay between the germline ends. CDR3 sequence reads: CASSASGRASDTQYF. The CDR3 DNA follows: TGTGCCAGCAGTGCCAGCGGCAGGGCTTCAGATACGCAGTATTTT.

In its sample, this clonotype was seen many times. The CDR3 coding sequence is TGTGCCAGCAGCTCTAGCGGGAGGGGACGGCTATCAGAGACCCAGTACTTC. It codes for CASSSSGRGRLSETQYF. This chain uses TRBV5-6 with TRBJ2-5, with TRBD2 matching over 12 bases. The CDR3 covers 17 residues. The V and J ends lost 3 bases and 4 bases, in that order; junction bases with no gene match: 10. Germline CDR1 SGHDT, CDR2 YYEEEE.

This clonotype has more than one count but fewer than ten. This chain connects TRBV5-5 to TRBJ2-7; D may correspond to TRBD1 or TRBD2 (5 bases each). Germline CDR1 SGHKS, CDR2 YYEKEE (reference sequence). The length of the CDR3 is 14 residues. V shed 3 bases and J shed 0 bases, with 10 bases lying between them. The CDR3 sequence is CASSSGPSSYEQYF. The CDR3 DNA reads TGTGCCAGCAGCTCGGGACCGAGCTCCTACGAGCAGTACTTC.

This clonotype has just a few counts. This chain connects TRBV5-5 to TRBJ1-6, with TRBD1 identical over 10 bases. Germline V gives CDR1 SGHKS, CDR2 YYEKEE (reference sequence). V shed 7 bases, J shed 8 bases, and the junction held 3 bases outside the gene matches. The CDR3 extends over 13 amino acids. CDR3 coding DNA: TGTGCCAGCGGGACAGGGGAATATTCACCCCTCCACTTT. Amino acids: CASGTGEYSPLHF.

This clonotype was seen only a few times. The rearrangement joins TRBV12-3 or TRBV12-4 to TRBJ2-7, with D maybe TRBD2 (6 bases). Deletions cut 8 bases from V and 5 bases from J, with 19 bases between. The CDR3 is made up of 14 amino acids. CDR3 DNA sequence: TGTGCCAGCGGGGCCGGAGGGCTCGTGGACGAGCAGTACTTC. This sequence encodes CASGAGGLVDEQYF.

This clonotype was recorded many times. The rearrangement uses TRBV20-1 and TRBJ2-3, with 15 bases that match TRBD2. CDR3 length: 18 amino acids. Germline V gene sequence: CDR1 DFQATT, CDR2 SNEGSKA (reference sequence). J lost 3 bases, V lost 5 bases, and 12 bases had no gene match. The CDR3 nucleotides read TGCAGTGCTGTCGCCCCCGGGACTAGCGGGGGGTGGACAGATACGCAGTATTTT. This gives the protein CSAVAPGTSGGWTDTQYF.

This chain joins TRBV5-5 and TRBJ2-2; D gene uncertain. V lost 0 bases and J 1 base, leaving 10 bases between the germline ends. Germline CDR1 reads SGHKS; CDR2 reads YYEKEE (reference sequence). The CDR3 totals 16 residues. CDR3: CASSLGGVWNTGELFF. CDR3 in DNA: TGTGCCAGCAGCTTGGGTGGTGTGTGGAACACCGGGGAGCTGTTTTTT.

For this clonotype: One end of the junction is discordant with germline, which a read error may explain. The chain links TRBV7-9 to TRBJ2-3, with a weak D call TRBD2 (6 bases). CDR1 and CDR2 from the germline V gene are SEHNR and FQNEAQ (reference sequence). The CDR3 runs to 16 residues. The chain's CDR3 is CASRLKAGLGTDTQYF. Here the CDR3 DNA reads TGTGCCAGCCGCTTAAAGGCGGGACTCGGCACAGATACGCAGTATTTT. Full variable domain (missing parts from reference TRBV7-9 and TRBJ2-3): DTGVSQNPRHKITKRGQNVTFRCDPISEHNRLYWYRQTLGQGPEFLTYFQNEAQLEKSRLLSDRFSAERPKGSFSTLEIQRTEQGDSAMYLCASRLKAGLGTDTQYFGPGTRLTVL.

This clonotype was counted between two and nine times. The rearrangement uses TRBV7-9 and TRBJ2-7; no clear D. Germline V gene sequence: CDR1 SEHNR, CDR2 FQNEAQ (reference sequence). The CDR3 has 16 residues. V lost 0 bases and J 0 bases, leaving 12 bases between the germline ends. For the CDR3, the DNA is TGTGCCAGCAGCTTAGCGGTACTGGATAGCTCCTACGAGCAGTACTTC. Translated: CASSLAVLDSSYEQYF.

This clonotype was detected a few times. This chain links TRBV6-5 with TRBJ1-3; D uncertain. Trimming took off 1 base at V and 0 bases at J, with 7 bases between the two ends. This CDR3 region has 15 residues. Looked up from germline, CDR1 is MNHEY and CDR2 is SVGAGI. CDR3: CASSYFQFSGNTIYF. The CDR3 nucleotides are TGTGCCAGCAGTTACTTCCAGTTCTCTGGAAACACCATATATTTT.

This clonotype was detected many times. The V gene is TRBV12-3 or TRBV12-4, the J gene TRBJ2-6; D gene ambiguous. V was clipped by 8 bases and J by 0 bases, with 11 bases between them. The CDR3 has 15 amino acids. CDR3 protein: CASGPGHSGANVLTF. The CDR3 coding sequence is TGTGCCAGCGGCCCAGGTCACTCTGGGGCCAACGTCCTGACTTTC.

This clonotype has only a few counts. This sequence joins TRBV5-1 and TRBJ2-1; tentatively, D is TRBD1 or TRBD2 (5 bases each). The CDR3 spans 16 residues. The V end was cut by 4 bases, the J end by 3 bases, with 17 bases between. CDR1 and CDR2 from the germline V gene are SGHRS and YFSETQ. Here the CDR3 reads CASSPGGRLNYNEQFF. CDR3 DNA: TGCGCCAGCAGCCCTGGGGGTAGACTAAACTACAATGAGCAGTTCTTC.

The CDR3 protein is CASSQETFTGTNQPQHF. CDR3 in DNA: TGTGCCAGCAGCCAAGAGACCTTCACCGGGACAAATCAGCCCCAGCATTTT. The chain carries TRBV4-2 and TRBJ1-5; a weak D match, TRBD1 (6 bases). CDR3 length equals 17 residues. Germline assignment: CDR1 LGHNA and CDR2 YNFKEQ. V was shortened by 0 bases and J by 4 bases, with 16 bases between the two germline ends.

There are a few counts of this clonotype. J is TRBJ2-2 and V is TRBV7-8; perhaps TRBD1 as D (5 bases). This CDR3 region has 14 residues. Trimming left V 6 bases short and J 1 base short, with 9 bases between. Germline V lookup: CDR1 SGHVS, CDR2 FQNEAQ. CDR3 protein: CASRGRENTGELFF. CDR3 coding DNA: TGTGCCAGCAGGGGCAGGGAGAACACCGGGGAGCTGTTTTTT.

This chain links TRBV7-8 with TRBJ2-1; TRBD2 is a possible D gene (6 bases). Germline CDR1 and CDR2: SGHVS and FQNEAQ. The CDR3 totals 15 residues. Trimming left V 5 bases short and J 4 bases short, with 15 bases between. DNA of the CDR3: TGTGCCAGCAGCCCCCCCGCGGGAATGTACAATGAGCAGTTCTTC. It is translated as CASSPPAGMYNEQFF.

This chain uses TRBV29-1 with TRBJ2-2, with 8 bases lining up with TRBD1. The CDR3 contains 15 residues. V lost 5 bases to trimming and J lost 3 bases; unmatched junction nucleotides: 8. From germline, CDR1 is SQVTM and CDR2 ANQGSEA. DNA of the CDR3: TGCAGCGTTTTTCGCGACAGGGGTCACACCGGGGAGCTGTTTTTT. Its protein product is CSVFRDRGHTGELFF.

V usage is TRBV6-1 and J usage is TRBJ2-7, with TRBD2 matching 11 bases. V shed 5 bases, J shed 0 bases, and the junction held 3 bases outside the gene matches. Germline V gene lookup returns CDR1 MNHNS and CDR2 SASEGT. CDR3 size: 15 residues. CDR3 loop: CASSPLAGASYEQYF. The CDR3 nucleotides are TGTGCCAGCAGTCCACTAGCGGGGGCCTCCTACGAGCAGTACTTC.

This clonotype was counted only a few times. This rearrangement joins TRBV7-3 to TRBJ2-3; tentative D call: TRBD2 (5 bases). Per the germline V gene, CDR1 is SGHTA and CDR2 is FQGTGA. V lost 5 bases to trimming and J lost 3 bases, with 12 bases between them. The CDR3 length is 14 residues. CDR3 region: CASSPTRITDTQYF. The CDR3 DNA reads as TGTGCCAGCAGCCCAACTAGAATAACAGATACGCAGTATTTT.

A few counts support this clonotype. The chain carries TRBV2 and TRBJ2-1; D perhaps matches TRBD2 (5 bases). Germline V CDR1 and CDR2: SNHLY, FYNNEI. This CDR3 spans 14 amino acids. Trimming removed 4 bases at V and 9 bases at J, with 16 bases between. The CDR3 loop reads CASSGARAGGEQFF. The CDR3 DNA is TGTGCCAGCAGTGGCGCGCGGGCTGGAGGTGAGCAGTTCTTC.

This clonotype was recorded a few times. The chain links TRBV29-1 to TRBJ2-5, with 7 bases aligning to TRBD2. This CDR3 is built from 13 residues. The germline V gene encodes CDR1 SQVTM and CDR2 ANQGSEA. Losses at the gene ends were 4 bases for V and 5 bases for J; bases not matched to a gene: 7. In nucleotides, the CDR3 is TGCAGCGTTGTACTAGCGTTGGAGGAGACCCAGTACTTC. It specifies CSVVLALEETQYF.

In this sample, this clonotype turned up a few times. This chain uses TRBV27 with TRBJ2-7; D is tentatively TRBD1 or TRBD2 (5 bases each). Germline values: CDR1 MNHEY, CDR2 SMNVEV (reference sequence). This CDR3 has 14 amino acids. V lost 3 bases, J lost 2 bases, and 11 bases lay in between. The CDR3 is CASSFRDVAYEQYF. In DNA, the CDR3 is TGTGCCAGCAGTTTTCGGGACGTGGCCTACGAGCAGTACTTC.

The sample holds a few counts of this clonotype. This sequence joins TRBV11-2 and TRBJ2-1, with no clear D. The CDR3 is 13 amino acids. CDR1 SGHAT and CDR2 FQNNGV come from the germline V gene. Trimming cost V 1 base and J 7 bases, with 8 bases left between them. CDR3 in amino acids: CASSLVLPNEQFF. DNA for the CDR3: TGTGCCAGCAGCTTAGTTCTCCCTAATGAGCAGTTCTTC.

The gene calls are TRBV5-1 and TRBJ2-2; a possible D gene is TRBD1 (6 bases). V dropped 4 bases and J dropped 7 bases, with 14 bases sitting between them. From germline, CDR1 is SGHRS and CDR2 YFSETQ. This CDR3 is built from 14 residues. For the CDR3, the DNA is TGCGCCAGCAGCATTCCAGGGGCTGGCGGGGAGCTGTTTTTT. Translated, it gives CASSIPGAGGELFF.